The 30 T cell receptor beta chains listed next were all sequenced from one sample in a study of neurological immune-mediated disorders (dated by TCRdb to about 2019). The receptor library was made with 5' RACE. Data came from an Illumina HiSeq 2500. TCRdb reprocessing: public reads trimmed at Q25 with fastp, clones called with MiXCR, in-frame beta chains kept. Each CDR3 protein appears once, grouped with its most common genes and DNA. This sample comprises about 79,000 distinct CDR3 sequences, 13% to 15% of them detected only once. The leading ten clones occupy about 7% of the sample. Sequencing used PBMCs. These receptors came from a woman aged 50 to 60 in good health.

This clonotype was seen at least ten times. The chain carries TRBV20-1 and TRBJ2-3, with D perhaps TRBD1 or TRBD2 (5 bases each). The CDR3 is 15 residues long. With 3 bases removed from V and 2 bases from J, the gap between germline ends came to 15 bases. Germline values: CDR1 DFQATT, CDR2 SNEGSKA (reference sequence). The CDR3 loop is CSASDRLGVTDTQYF. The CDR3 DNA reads TGCAGTGCTAGTGATCGGTTGGGGGTCACAGATACGCAGTATTTT.

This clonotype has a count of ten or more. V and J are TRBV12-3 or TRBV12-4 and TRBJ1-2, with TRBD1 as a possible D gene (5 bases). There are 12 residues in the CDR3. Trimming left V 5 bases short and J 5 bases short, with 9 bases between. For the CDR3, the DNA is TGTGCCAGCAGTATCCGGGGGTATGGCTACACCTTC. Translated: CASSIRGYGYTF.

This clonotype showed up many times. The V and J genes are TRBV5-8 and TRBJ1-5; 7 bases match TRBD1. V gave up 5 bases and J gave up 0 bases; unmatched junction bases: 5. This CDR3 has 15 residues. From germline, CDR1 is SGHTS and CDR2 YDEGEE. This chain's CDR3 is CASSIQGYSNQPQHF. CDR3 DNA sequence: TGTGCCAGCAGTATACAGGGGTATAGCAATCAGCCCCAGCATTTT.

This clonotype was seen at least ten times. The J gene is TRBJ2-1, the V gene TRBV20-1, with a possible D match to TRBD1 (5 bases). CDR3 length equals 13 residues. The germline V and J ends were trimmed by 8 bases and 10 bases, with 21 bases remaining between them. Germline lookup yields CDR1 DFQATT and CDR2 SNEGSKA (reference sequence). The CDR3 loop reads CSTGGALGDEQFF. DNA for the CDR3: TGCAGTACAGGTGGGGCATTGGGCGACGAGCAGTTCTTC.

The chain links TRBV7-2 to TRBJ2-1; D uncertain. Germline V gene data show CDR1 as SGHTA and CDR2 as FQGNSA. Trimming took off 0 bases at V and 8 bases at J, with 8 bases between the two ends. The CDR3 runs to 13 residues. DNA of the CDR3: TGTGCCAGCAGCTTAGCGATTACCGATGAGCAGTTCTTC. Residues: CASSLAITDEQFF.

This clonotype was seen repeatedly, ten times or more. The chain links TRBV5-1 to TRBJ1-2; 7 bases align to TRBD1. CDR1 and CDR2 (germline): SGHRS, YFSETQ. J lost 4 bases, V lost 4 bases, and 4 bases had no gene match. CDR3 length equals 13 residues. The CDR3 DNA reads TGCGCCAGCAGCCCGGACAGGAGCTATGGCTACACCTTC. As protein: CASSPDRSYGYTF.

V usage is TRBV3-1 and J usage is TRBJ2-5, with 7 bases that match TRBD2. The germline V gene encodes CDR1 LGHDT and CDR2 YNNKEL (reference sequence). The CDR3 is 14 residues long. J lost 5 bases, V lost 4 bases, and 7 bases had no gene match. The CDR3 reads CASSPWGGIETQYF. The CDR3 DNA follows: TGTGCCAGCAGCCCTTGGGGAGGGATTGAGACCCAGTACTTC.

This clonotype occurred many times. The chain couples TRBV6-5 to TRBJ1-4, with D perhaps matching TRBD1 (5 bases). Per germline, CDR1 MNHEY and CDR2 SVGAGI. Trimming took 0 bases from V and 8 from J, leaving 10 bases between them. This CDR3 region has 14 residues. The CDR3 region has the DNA TGTGCCAGCAGTTACTCGAGGGGTCGGGAAAAACTGTTTTTT. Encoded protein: CASSYSRGREKLFF.

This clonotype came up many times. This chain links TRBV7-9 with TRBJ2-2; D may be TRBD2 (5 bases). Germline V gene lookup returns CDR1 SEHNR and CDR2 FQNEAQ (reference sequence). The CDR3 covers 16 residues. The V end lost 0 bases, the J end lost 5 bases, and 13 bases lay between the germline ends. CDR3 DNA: TGTGCCAGCAGCTTAGCGTTCGGGGAGTTAACCGGGGAGCTGTTTTTT. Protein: CASSLAFGELTGELFF.

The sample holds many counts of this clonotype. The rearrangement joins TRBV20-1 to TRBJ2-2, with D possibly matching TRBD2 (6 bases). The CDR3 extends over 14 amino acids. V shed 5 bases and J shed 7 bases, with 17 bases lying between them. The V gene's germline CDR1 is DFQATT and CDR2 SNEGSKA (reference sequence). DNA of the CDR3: TGCAGTGCTCCTGACCGGCGGGGAGGCGGGGAGCTGTTTTTT. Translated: CSAPDRRGGGELFF.

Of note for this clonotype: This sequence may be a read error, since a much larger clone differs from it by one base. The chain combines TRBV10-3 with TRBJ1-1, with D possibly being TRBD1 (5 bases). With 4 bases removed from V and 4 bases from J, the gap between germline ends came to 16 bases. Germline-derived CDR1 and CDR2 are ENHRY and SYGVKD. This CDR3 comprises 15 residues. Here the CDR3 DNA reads TGTGCCATCAGTGCATGGACATGGGGTTTCACTGAAGCTTTCTTT. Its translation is CAISAWTWGFTEAFF.

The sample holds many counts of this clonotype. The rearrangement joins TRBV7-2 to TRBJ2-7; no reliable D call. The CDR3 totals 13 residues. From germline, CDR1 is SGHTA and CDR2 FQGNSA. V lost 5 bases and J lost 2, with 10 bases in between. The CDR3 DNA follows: TGTGCCAGCAGCCTCGACATTGCCTACGAGCAGTACTTC. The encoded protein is CASSLDIAYEQYF.

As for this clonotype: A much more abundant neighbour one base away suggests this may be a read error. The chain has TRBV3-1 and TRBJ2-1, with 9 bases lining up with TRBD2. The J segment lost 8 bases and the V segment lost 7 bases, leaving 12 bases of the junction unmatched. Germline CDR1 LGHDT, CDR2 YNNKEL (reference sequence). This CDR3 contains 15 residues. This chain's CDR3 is CASIHQAGGLHEQFF. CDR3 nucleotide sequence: TGTGCCAGCATCCATCAAGCGGGGGGTCTCCATGAGCAGTTCTTC.

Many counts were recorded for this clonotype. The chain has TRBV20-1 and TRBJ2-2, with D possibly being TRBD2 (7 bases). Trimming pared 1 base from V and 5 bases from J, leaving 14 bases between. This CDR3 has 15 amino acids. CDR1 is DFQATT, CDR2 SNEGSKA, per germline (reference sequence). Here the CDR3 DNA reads TGCAGTGCTAGAGTAAAGGGAGGGGGGACCGGGGAGCTGTTTTTT. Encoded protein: CSARVKGGGTGELFF.

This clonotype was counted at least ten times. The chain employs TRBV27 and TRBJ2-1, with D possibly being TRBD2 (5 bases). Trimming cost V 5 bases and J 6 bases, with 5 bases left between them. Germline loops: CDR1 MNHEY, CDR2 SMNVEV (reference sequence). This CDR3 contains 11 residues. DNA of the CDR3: TGTGCCAGCAGTAGCGGCAATGAGCAGTTCTTC. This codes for CASSSGNEQFF.

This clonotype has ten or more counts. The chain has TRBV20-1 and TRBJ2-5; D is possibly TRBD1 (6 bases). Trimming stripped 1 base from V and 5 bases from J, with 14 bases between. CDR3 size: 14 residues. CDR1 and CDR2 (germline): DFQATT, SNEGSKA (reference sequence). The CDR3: CSARAPQGFETQYF. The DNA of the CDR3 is TGCAGTGCTAGAGCTCCCCAGGGGTTTGAGACCCAGTACTTC.

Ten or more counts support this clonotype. CDR3 sequence reads: CASSLNVLGGETQYF. The CDR3 DNA sequence: TGCGCCAGCAGCTTGAATGTTCTAGGGGGGGAGACCCAGTACTTC. The gene calls are TRBV5-1 and TRBJ2-5, with D perhaps TRBD1 or TRBD2 (6 bases each). CDR1 is SGHRS, CDR2 YFSETQ, per germline. V gave up 1 base and J gave up 5 bases, with 15 bases separating them. The CDR3 has 15 amino acids.

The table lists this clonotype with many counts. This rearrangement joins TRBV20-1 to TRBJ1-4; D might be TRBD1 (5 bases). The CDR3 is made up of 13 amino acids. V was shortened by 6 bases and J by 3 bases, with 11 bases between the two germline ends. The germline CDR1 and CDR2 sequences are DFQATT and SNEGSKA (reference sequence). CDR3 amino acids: CSAGAGPNEKLFF. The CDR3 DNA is TGCAGTGCGGGCGCGGGGCCTAATGAAAAACTGTTTTTT.

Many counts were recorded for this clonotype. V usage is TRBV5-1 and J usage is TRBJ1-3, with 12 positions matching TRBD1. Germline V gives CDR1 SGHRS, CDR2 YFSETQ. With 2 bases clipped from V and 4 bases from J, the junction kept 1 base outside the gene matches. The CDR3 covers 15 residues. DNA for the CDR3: TGCGCCAGCAGCTTCGGGACAGGGGGCGGAAACACCATATATTTT. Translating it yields CASSFGTGGGNTIYF. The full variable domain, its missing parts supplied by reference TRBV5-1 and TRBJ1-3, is KAGVTQTPRYLIKTRGQQVTLSCSPISGHRSVSWYQQTPGQGLQFLFEYFSETQRNKGNFPGRFSGRQFSNSRSEMNVSTLELGDSALYLCASSFGTGGGNTIYFGEGSWLTVV.

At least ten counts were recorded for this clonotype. CDR3 protein: CASSLGSGPFTGELFF. The CDR3, as DNA: TGCGCCAGCAGCTTGGGCAGCGGCCCGTTCACCGGGGAGCTGTTTTTT. The genes are TRBV5-1 and TRBJ2-2; D possibly corresponds to TRBD2 (5 bases). CDR3 length: 16 residues. Per germline, CDR1 SGHRS and CDR2 YFSETQ. Trimming pared 0 bases from V and 4 bases from J, leaving 13 bases between.

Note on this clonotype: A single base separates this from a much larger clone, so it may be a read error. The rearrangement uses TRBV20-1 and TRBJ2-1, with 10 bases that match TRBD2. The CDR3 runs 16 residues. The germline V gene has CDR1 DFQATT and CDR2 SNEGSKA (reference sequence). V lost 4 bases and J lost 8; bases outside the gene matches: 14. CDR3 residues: CSATSGRITSGYEQFF. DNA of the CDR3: TGCAGTGCTACTAGCGGGAGAATAACTTCGGGCTATGAGCAGTTCTTC.

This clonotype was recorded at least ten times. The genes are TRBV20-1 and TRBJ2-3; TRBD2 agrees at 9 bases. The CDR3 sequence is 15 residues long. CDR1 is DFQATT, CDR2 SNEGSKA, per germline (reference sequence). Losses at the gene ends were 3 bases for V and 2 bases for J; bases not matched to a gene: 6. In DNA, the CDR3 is TGCAGTGCTAGGAGTACTAGCGGGTCCACAGATACGCAGTATTTT. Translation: CSARSTSGSTDTQYF.

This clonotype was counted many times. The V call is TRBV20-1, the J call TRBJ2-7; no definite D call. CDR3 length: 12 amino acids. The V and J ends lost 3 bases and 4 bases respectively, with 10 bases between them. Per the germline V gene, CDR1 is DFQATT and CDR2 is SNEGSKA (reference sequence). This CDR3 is CSASPSVYEQYF. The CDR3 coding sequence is TGCAGTGCTAGCCCCTCCGTATACGAGCAGTACTTC.

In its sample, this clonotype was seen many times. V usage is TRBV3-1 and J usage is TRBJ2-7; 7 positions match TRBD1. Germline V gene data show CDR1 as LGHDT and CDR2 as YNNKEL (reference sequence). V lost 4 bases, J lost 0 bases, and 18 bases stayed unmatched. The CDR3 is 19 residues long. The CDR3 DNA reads TGTGCCAGCAGCCCGGAAGGGACAGAATATTACGAGGGCTCCTACGAGCAGTACTTC. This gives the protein CASSPEGTEYYEGSYEQYF.

CDR3 sequence (DNA): TGTGCCATCAGTGAGTCGGGGGAGTGGTTCTCCTACAATGAGCAGTTCTTC. Protein: CAISESGEWFSYNEQFF. The V and J genes are TRBV10-3 and TRBJ2-1; TRBD1 or TRBD2 may be the D gene (5 bases each). Trimming stripped 0 bases from V and 0 bases from J, with 12 bases between. Germline V CDR1 and CDR2: ENHRY, SYGVKD. CDR3 length: 17 amino acids.

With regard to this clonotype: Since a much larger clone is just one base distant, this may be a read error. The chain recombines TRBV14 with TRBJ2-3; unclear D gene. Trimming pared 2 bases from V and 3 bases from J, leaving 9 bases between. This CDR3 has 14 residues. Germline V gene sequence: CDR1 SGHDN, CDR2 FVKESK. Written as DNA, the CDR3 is TGTGCCAGCAGCCAATGTCAAGGGACAGATACGCAGTATTTT. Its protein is CASSQCQGTDTQYF.

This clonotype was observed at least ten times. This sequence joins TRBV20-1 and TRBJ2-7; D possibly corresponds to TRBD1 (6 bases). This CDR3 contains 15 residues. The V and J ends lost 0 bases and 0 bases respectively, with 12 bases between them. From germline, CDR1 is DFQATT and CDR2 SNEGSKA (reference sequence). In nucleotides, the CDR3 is TGCAGTGCTAGAGATGTGGACAGAGACTCCTACGAGCAGTACTTC. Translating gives CSARDVDRDSYEQYF.

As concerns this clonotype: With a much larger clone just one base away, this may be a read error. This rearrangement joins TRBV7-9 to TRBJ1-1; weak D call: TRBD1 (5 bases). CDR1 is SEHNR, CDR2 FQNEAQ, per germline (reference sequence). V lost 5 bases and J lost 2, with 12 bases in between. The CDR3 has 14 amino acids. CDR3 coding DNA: TGTGCCAGCAGCCCGGAGGGGATTAACACTGAAGCTTTCTTT. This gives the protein CASSPEGINTEAFF.

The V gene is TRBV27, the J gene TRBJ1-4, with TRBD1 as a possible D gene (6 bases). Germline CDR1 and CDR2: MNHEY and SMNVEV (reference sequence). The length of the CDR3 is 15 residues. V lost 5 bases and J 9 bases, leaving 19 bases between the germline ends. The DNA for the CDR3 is TGTGCCAGCAGTGGAGAACAGGGCGGAGATAAAAAACTGTTTTTT. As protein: CASSGEQGGDKKLFF.

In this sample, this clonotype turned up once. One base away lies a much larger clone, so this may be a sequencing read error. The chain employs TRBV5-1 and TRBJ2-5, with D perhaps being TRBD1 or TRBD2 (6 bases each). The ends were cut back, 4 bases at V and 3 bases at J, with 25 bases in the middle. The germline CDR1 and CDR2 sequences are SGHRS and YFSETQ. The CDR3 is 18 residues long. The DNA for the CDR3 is TGCGCCAGCAGCACACCGAGACTAGAGGGGGGTTCAAAAGAGACCCAGTACTTC. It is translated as CASSTPRLEGGSKETQYF.